The 2 T cell receptor beta chains presented below share a single source sample, sequenced in a study of blood T cell repertoires in COVID-19. The data were produced by immunoSEQ multiplex PCR, yet TCRdb's version contains in-frame clones alone and is incomplete. The sample consists of approximately 96,000 clones, 70% to 90% of them appearing once. The sample taken for sequencing was peripheral blood. Source of these receptors: a human donor with COVID-19, enrolled during active disease. The donor label of this sample is uncertain.

This chain connects TRBV24-1 to TRBJ1-2, with D maybe TRBD1 (6 bases). V was trimmed by 2 bases and J by 5 bases, leaving 11 bases between them. Germline V gene data show CDR1 as KGHDR and CDR2 as SFDVKD. The CDR3 length is 14 residues. The CDR3 is CATSDSGTSYGYTF. DNA of the CDR3: TGTGCCACCAGTGATTCCGGGACAAGTTATGGCTACACCTTC.

V is TRBV5-4 and J is TRBJ1-2; D may be TRBD1 (5 bases). The germline V and J ends were trimmed by 5 bases and 5 bases, with 19 bases remaining between them. Germline assignment: CDR1 SGHNT and CDR2 YYREEE (reference sequence). The CDR3 consists of 15 residues. The CDR3 DNA reads TGTGCCAGCAGAAGGGACTTCATGAATCGGTATGGCTACACCTTC. Protein product: CASRRDFMNRYGYTF.